A single sample gave rise to the 31 T cell receptor beta chains below, sequenced in a study of T cell clones after liver transplantation. Assay used: immunoSEQ multiplex PCR; TCRdb lists only in-frame clones, some missing. Here the sample spans about 120,000 clones, about nine tenths being singletons. The sequencing here drew on CD4+ T cells from blood, taken 12 months after liver transplant. All receptors derive from a human patient who received a liver transplant. T cells may partly derive from the graft donor.

The rearrangement uses TRBV14 and TRBJ1-5; D perhaps matches TRBD1 (6 bases). The germline V gene has CDR1 SGHDN and CDR2 FVKESK. The CDR3 runs to 13 residues. The V and J ends lost 6 bases and 4 bases respectively, with 10 bases between them. The chain's CDR3 is CASSRTENQPQHF. The CDR3 coding sequence is TGTGCCAGCAGTCGGACAGAGAATCAGCCCCAGCATTTT. The full variable domain, its missing parts supplied by reference TRBV14 and TRBJ1-5, is EAGVTQFPSHSVIEKGQTVTLRCDPISGHDNLYWYRRVMGKEIKFLLHFVKESKQDESGMPNNRFLAERTGGTYSTLKVQPAELEDSGVYFCASSRTENQPQHFGDGTRLSIL.

The CDR3 nucleotides read TGTGCCTGGAGTGTCCTAGCGGCCTACGAGCAGTACTTC. This sequence encodes CAWSVLAAYEQYF. The chain links TRBV30 to TRBJ2-7; TRBD2 matches at 7 bases. The germline CDR1 and CDR2 sequences are GTSNPN and SVGIG (reference sequence). The CDR3 covers 13 residues. The trim removed 0 bases at V and 2 bases at J, leaving 1 base unmatched.

The chain employs TRBV19 and TRBJ1-5; 7 bases fit TRBD1. V shed 2 bases and J 0 bases; nucleotides not matched to a gene: 10. Germline assignment: CDR1 LNHDA and CDR2 SQIVND (reference sequence). CDR3 size: 18 residues. The CDR3 bases are TGTGCCAGTAGTATACCCCCTACAGGGGTTAGTAGCAATCAGCCCCAGCATTTT. Encoded protein: CASSIPPTGVSSNQPQHF.

The chain employs TRBV7-2 and TRBJ2-7, with D perhaps matching TRBD1 or TRBD2 (5 bases each). V lost 1 base to trimming and J lost 0 bases, with 19 bases between them. The germline V gene has CDR1 SGHTA and CDR2 FQGNSA. This CDR3 region has 18 residues. CDR3 in DNA: TGTGCCAGCAGCTTAGGATTTTGGGGGTCCCCGAGCTCCTACGAGCAGTACTTC. It yields the protein CASSLGFWGSPSSYEQYF. Drawing the rest from reference TRBV7-2 and TRBJ2-7, the complete variable domain is GAGVSQSPSNKVTEKGKDVELRCDPISGHTALYWYRQSLGQGLEFLIYFQGNSAPDKSGLPSDRFSAERTGGSVSTLTIQRTQQEDSAVYLCASSLGFWGSPSSYEQYFGPGTRLTVT.

The V call is TRBV6-1, the J call TRBJ1-4; no clear D gene. The germline V gene encodes CDR1 MNHNS and CDR2 SASEGT. V shed 1 base and J shed 5 bases, with 11 bases lying between them. This CDR3 region has 15 residues. The CDR3 sequence: CASSEGRLQNEKLFF. DNA of the CDR3: TGTGCCAGCAGTGAAGGACGGCTACAGAATGAAAAACTGTTTTTT.

This clone was detected once. This chain connects TRBV5-4 to TRBJ2-5; tentative D call: TRBD1 (5 bases). Per the germline V gene, CDR1 is SGHNT and CDR2 is YYREEE (reference sequence). V was clipped by 4 bases and J by 2 bases, with 9 bases between them. The length of the CDR3 is 13 residues. The CDR3 nucleotides are TGTGCCAGCAGCCCAGACAGACAAGAGACCCAGTACTTC. This sequence encodes CASSPDRQETQYF.

The J gene is TRBJ1-2, the V gene TRBV2; the D is unclear. CDR3 length: 13 amino acids. Per the germline V gene, CDR1 is SNHLY and CDR2 is FYNNEI. Trimming left V 11 bases short and J 0 bases short, with 13 bases between. The CDR3 DNA reads as TGTGCCGGATCGAGAGAGTCTAACTATGGCTACACCTTC. Residues: CAGSRESNYGYTF.

The chain is built from TRBV12-5 and TRBJ1-2; D perhaps matches TRBD1 (6 bases). Trimming cost V 3 bases and J 4 bases, with 9 bases left between them. The CDR3 loop spans 13 amino acids. CDR1 and CDR2 (germline): LGHNT, FRNRAP. The CDR3 loop is CASGLSGVYGYTF. The CDR3 DNA sequence: TGTGCTAGTGGTTTATCAGGGGTCTATGGCTACACCTTC.

The V gene is TRBV11-2, the J gene TRBJ1-2, with no clear D. From germline, CDR1 is SGHAT and CDR2 FQNNGV. This CDR3 has 12 residues. The V end was cut by 4 bases, the J end by 4 bases, with 7 bases between. Here the CDR3 DNA reads TGTGCCAGCAGCTCTTACGGCTATGGCTACACCTTC. Its protein is CASSSYGYGYTF.

This rearrangement joins TRBV7-3 to TRBJ2-5; either TRBD1 or TRBD2 may fit D (6 bases each). CDR1 and CDR2 from the germline V gene are SGHTA and FQGTGA. Trimming shortened V by 6 bases and J by 5 bases, and 16 bases separated the two germline ends. The CDR3 length is 14 residues. CDR3 nucleotide sequence: TGTGCCAGCAGTCGAGACGGGGGCGTGGAGACCCAGTACTTC. Its protein is CASSRDGGVETQYF.

This clone was found a few times. The J gene is TRBJ1-4, the V gene TRBV19; a weak D match, TRBD1 (5 bases). Germline CDR1 is LNHDA and CDR2 is SQIVND (reference sequence). CDR3 length equals 15 residues. V lost 6 bases to trimming and J lost 8 bases, with 19 bases between them. The chain's CDR3 is CASSHLRESGEKLFF. For the CDR3, the DNA is TGTGCCAGTAGCCATCTCAGGGAGTCCGGGGAAAAACTGTTTTTT. The whole variable domain, filled in from reference TRBV19 and TRBJ1-4, reads DGGITQSPKYLFRKEGQNVTLSCEQNLNHDAMYWYRQDPGQGLRLIYYSQIVNDFQKGDIAEGYSVSREKKESFPLTVTSAQKNPTAFYLCASSHLRESGEKLFFGSGTQLSVL.

This clone was counted between two and nine times. The J gene is TRBJ2-2, the V gene TRBV2; D remains unclear. In germline, CDR1 is SNHLY, CDR2 FYNNEI. There are 15 residues in the CDR3. Trimming left V 4 bases short and J 3 bases short, with 12 bases between. For the CDR3, the DNA is TGTGCCAGCAGTGGTGTCCCCACAGACACCGGGGAGCTGTTTTTT. Its translation: CASSGVPTDTGELFF.

The chain is built from TRBV7-9 and TRBJ1-3; D is unresolved. The V end was cut by 0 bases, the J end by 1 base, with 4 bases between. The germline CDR1 and CDR2 sequences are SEHNR and FQNEAQ (reference sequence). The CDR3 spans 14 residues. The CDR3 is CASSLAGSGNTIYF. CDR3 coding DNA: TGTGCCAGCAGCTTAGCGGGTTCTGGAAACACCATATATTTT.

The chain employs TRBV5-5 and TRBJ2-2, with D uncertain. CDR1 is SGHKS and CDR2 is YYEKEE in the germline V gene (reference sequence). The length of the CDR3 is 16 residues. V lost 4 bases and J 0 bases, leaving 13 bases between the germline ends. The CDR3: CASSNQIHANTGELFF. The CDR3 DNA is TGTGCCAGCAGCAATCAGATCCACGCGAACACCGGGGAGCTGTTTTTT.

The chain combines TRBV6-5 with TRBJ1-2; TRBD1 might be the D (5 bases). This CDR3 has 13 residues. Germline-derived CDR1 and CDR2 are MNHEY and SVGAGI. The V end lost 10 bases, the J end lost 5 bases, and 17 bases lay between the germline ends. CDR3 sequence (DNA): TGTGCCACCCGGGGCACTAATTCTTATGGCTACACCTTC. This encodes CATRGTNSYGYTF.

This clone was recorded only once. The chain uses TRBV15 and TRBJ2-4, with TRBD2 as a possible D gene (6 bases). This CDR3 region has 14 residues. Germline lookup yields CDR1 LNHNV and CDR2 YYDKDF (reference sequence). Trimming pared 0 bases from V and 6 bases from J, leaving 9 bases between. The CDR3 coding sequence is TGTGCCACCAGCAGAGATGTCGGGGGAAACATTCAGTACTTC. Its translation is CATSRDVGGNIQYF.

The V and J genes are TRBV28 and TRBJ2-5; D is perhaps TRBD2 (5 bases). This CDR3 has 13 amino acids. From germline, CDR1 is MDHEN and CDR2 SYDVKM. Trimming removed 8 bases at V and 2 bases at J, with 12 bases between. CDR3: CASGIAYQETQYF. CDR3 nucleotides: TGTGCCAGCGGGATAGCGTATCAAGAGACCCAGTACTTC.

The rearrangement links TRBV7-8 to TRBJ2-7; no clear D. CDR1 is SGHVS, CDR2 FQNEAQ, per germline. The CDR3 runs 13 residues. Trimming pared 0 bases from V and 0 bases from J, leaving 3 bases between. The CDR3 loop reads CASSLATSYEQYF. The CDR3, as DNA: TGTGCCAGCAGCTTAGCCACCTCCTACGAGCAGTACTTC. The variable domain in full, with the rest retrieved from reference TRBV7-8 and TRBJ2-7, is GAGVSQSPRYKVAKRGQDVALRCDPISGHVSLFWYQQALGQGPEFLTYFQNEAQLDKSGLPSDRFFAERPEGSVSTLKIQRTQQEDSAVYLCASSLATSYEQYFGPGTRLTVT.

V is TRBV11-2 and J is TRBJ1-3; TRBD1 is a possible D gene (5 bases). CDR3 size: 16 residues. Germline loops: CDR1 SGHAT, CDR2 FQNNGV. Trimming removed 0 bases from V and 4 bases from J, with 13 bases in between. In nucleotides, the CDR3 is TGTGCCAGCAGCTTAGATCCAGCCGGGACGGGAAACACCATATATTTT. Its protein is CASSLDPAGTGNTIYF.

The chain employs TRBV7-8 and TRBJ2-7; TRBD2 matches 7 bases. In germline, CDR1 is SGHVS, CDR2 FQNEAQ. Trimming took 4 bases from V and 0 from J; bases not matched to a gene: 6. This CDR3 comprises 15 residues. CDR3 bases: TGTGCCAGCAGCTCCAACGGCGGGAGCTCCTACGAGCAGTACTTC. Its protein is CASSSNGGSSYEQYF.

V is TRBV4-3 and J is TRBJ1-1; D call uncertain. This CDR3 region has 15 residues. Looked up from germline, CDR1 is LGHNA and CDR2 is YSLEER. V lost 1 base and J 5 bases, leaving 14 bases between the germline ends. DNA of the CDR3: TGCGCCAGCAGCCAAGTCCCTGGGGAGGGAACTGAAGCTTTCTTT. Encoded protein: CASSQVPGEGTEAFF.

CDR3: CASSQDTSGSGSYNEQFF. CDR3 DNA: TGTGCCAGCAGCCAAGATACAAGCGGGAGTGGTTCCTACAATGAGCAGTTCTTC. This chain links TRBV14 with TRBJ2-1; TRBD2 matches at 8 bases. The V segment lost 0 bases and the J segment 1 base; nucleotides outside the gene matches: 8. Germline CDR1 reads SGHDN; CDR2 reads FVKESK. This CDR3 region has 18 residues.

The chain combines TRBV29-1 with TRBJ2-7; TRBD2 matches at 12 bases. J lost 4 bases, V lost 6 bases, and 16 bases had no gene match. Germline CDR1 reads SQVTM; CDR2 reads ANQGSEA. CDR3 length equals 17 residues. As DNA, the CDR3 is TGCAGCGTCCTAAGGTGGGGAGGACTAGCGGGAAATTACGAGCAGTACTTC. It yields the protein CSVLRWGGLAGNYEQYF.

V gene TRBV27 combines with J gene TRBJ2-1; TRBD2 matches 7 bases. Germline V gene sequence: CDR1 MNHEY, CDR2 SMNVEV (reference sequence). The CDR3 is 14 residues long. The V gene end was trimmed by 6 bases and the J gene end by 3 bases; junction bases not matched to a gene: 5. The DNA of the CDR3 is TGTGCCAGCAGCGGGAGGCAAAACTACAATGAGCAGTTCTTC. This translates into CASSGRQNYNEQFF.

In DNA form, the CDR3 reads TGTGCCAGCACCTTGACAGGACCAAGCTCCTACAATGAGCAGTTCTTC. It translates to CASTLTGPSSYNEQFF. This chain joins TRBV27 and TRBJ2-1; D might be TRBD1 (6 bases). The CDR3 has 16 amino acids. V was cut by 7 bases and J by 0 bases, with 16 bases left in between. Germline V CDR1 and CDR2: MNHEY, SMNVEV (reference sequence).

A few counts support this clone. V usage is TRBV28 and J usage is TRBJ1-5; no reliable D call. V dropped 7 bases and J dropped 5 bases, with 12 bases sitting between them. This CDR3 spans 13 amino acids. Germline V gene lookup returns CDR1 MDHEN and CDR2 SYDVKM. CDR3 coding DNA: TGTGCCAGCAAGCCCGAGTTTTATCAGCCCCAGCATTTT. Translated, it gives CASKPEFYQPQHF.

This clone was observed a few times. V gene TRBV4-1 combines with J gene TRBJ2-2; TRBD2 might be the D (5 bases). Germline V lookup: CDR1 MGHRA, CDR2 YSYEKL. V shed 4 bases and J shed 5 bases, with 11 bases lying between them. This CDR3 has 14 residues. The CDR3: CASSRTRDTGELFF. The DNA of the CDR3 is TGCGCCAGCAGCCGCACCCGGGATACCGGGGAGCTGTTTTTT.

The V and J genes are TRBV6-1 and TRBJ2-3; 8 nucleotides align to TRBD2. Unmatched junction bases numbered 6, after V lost 1 base and J lost 0 bases. This CDR3 region has 17 residues. In germline, CDR1 is MNHNS, CDR2 SASEGT. The CDR3 coding sequence is TGTGCCAGCAGTGAAGAGGGCGGGGGGCCTAGCACAGATACGCAGTATTTT. Its protein is CASSEEGGGPSTDTQYF.

Of note for this clone: Other DNA sequences of this sample code for an identical CDR3. This sequence joins TRBV5-1 and TRBJ1-1; the D gene is possibly TRBD1 (5 bases). In germline, CDR1 is SGHRS, CDR2 YFSETQ. Trimming removed 0 bases from V and 4 bases from J, with 7 bases in between. The CDR3 sequence is 13 residues long. For the CDR3, the DNA is TGCGCCAGCAGCTTGGATAGGGGCACTGAAGCTTTCTTT. Its protein is CASSLDRGTEAFF.

The chain employs TRBV11-2 and TRBJ1-1, with 8 nucleotides matching TRBD1. The CDR3 runs to 15 residues. Germline CDR1 SGHAT, CDR2 FQNNGV. V shed 1 base and J 0 bases; nucleotides not matched to a gene: 1. The CDR3, as DNA: TGTGCCAGCAGCTTAGGGACAGGGATGAACACTGAAGCTTTCTTT. It specifies CASSLGTGMNTEAFF.

The chain links TRBV6-1 to TRBJ2-5; TRBD2 aligns across 8 bases. Germline CDR1 and CDR2: MNHNS and SASEGT. The CDR3 has 15 amino acids. With 0 bases clipped from V and 11 bases from J, the junction kept 11 bases outside the gene matches. CDR3 nucleotide sequence: TGTGCCAGCAGTGAAGCCAGCGGGGGTCTGGAGGAGCAGTACTTC. It specifies CASSEASGGLEEQYF.